One sample yielded the 15 T cell receptor beta chains listed below, sequenced in a study of blood T cell repertoires in COVID-19. This table comes from immunoSEQ multiplex PCR, and its TCRdb copy is limited to in-frame clones, with some not included. The repertoire consists of 250,000 to 300,000 clones, with 89% occurring once and the leading ten covering approximately 0.85%. Sequenced input: peripheral blood. The origin of the receptors is a woman between 35 and 50 years old who had recovered from COVID-19.

CDR3 sequence: CASSLGPLADYTF. The CDR3 DNA follows: TGTGCCAGCAGCTTAGGTCCCTTGGCTGACTACACCTTC. The chain links TRBV11-3 to TRBJ1-2; D not certain. The CDR3 runs to 13 residues. Trimming pared 1 base from V and 10 bases from J, leaving 13 bases between. In germline, CDR1 is SGHNT, CDR2 YENEEA. Filled out from reference TRBV11-3 and TRBJ1-2, the complete variable domain reads EAGVVQSPRYKIIEKKQPVAFWCNPISGHNTLYWYLQNLGQGPELLIRYENEEAVDDSQLPKDRFSAERLKGVDSTLKIQPAELGDSAVYLCASSLGPLADYTFGSGTRLTVV.

The chain links TRBV5-1 to TRBJ2-1, with a possible D match to TRBD2 (5 bases). In germline, CDR1 is SGHRS, CDR2 YFSETQ. This CDR3 has 14 residues. The V end lost 4 bases, the J end lost 7 bases, and 15 bases lay between the germline ends. CDR3 DNA: TGCGCCAGCAGCGACCCGACTACCCTAAATGAGCAGTTCTTC. It yields the protein CASSDPTTLNEQFF.

V is TRBV11-2 and J is TRBJ2-7; possible D gene TRBD1, 5 bases. Trimming took off 5 bases at V and 0 bases at J, with 14 bases between the two ends. This CDR3 comprises 15 residues. Germline CDR1 is SGHAT and CDR2 is FQNNGV. This CDR3 is CASSPWGGLSYEQYF. The DNA of the CDR3 is TGTGCCAGCAGCCCATGGGGCGGTCTCTCCTACGAGCAGTACTTC.

The chain couples TRBV5-1 to TRBJ2-7, with D possibly TRBD2 on 6 matching bases. This CDR3 region has 14 residues. Germline loops: CDR1 SGHRS, CDR2 YFSETQ. Trimming pared 0 bases from V and 6 bases from J, leaving 13 bases between. CDR3 sequence (DNA): TGCGCCAGCAGCTTGGACGGTCTAGCGCGCGAGCAGTACTTC. Its translation: CASSLDGLAREQYF.

This chain uses TRBV5-4 with TRBJ2-7; D possibly corresponds to TRBD1 (6 bases). CDR3 size: 15 residues. The germline V and J ends were trimmed by 4 bases and 0 bases, with 14 bases remaining between them. Per the germline V gene, CDR1 is SGHNT and CDR2 is YYREEE (reference sequence). The CDR3 coding sequence is TGTGCCAGCAGCCAAGACCAGGGGAGCTCCTACGAGCAGTACTTC. It specifies CASSQDQGSSYEQYF.

The chain couples TRBV24-1 to TRBJ2-2; D unresolved. Deletions cut 5 bases from V and 0 bases from J, with 9 bases between. Germline V gene data show CDR1 as KGHDR and CDR2 as SFDVKD. The CDR3 has 15 residues. The CDR3 here is CATSGRLPNTGELFF. CDR3 DNA: TGTGCCACCAGTGGGAGACTTCCGAACACCGGGGAGCTGTTTTTT.

The rearrangement uses TRBV5-1 and TRBJ2-1, with 12 bases matching TRBD2. The CDR3 is 15 residues long. Unmatched junction bases numbered 8, after V lost 4 bases and J lost 9 bases. Germline V gene lookup returns CDR1 SGHRS and CDR2 YFSETQ. The CDR3 sequence: CASSPRLAGDGEQFF. The CDR3 nucleotides read TGCGCCAGCAGCCCCCGACTAGCGGGAGACGGTGAGCAGTTCTTC.

The rearrangement joins TRBV7-6 to TRBJ2-3; perhaps TRBD2 as D (7 bases). This CDR3 contains 17 residues. Germline loops: CDR1 SGHVS, CDR2 FNYEAQ. V was cut by 7 bases and J by 6 bases, with 26 bases left in between. The chain's CDR3 is CASNLRAGATVPDTQYF. In DNA form, the CDR3 reads TGTGCCAGCAACTTGCGGGCGGGGGCTACAGTGCCCGATACGCAGTATTTT.

This clone has only one observation. V and J are TRBV7-2 and TRBJ2-1; tentatively, D is TRBD2 (6 bases). Germline CDR1 reads SGHTA; CDR2 reads FQGNSA. There are 14 residues in the CDR3. Trimming stripped 5 bases from V and 4 bases from J, with 12 bases between. The CDR3 region has the DNA TGTGCCAGCAGCCCTACTAGCTGGTACAATGAGCAGTTCTTC. Translating gives CASSPTSWYNEQFF. Variable domain in full (rest from reference TRBV7-2 and TRBJ2-1): GAGVSQSPSNKVTEKGKDVELRCDPISGHTALYWYRQSLGQGLEFLIYFQGNSAPDKSGLPSDRFSAERTGGSVSTLTIQRTQQEDSAVYLCASSPTSWYNEQFFGPGTRLTVL.

J is TRBJ2-1 and V is TRBV9; D not certain. Per the germline V gene, CDR1 is SGDLS and CDR2 is YYNGEE. The length of the CDR3 is 14 residues. Trimming left V 4 bases short and J 7 bases short, with 15 bases between. This CDR3 is CASSSRPLGNEQFF. The CDR3 DNA reads as TGTGCCAGCAGCTCCCGACCCCTAGGAAATGAGCAGTTCTTC.

A few counts support this clone. V gene TRBV27 combines with J gene TRBJ2-7, with D perhaps TRBD2 (6 bases). In germline, CDR1 is MNHEY, CDR2 SMNVEV (reference sequence). Trimming took 8 bases from V and 3 from J, leaving 20 bases between them. There are 15 residues in the CDR3. The CDR3: CASGLWVGLYYEQYF. The CDR3 coding sequence is TGTGCCAGCGGACTATGGGTGGGCCTATACTACGAGCAGTACTTC.

J is TRBJ2-1 and V is TRBV10-3; the match to TRBD2 covers 14 bases. Germline V gene sequence: CDR1 ENHRY, CDR2 SYGVKD. This CDR3 is built from 19 residues. V lost 5 bases and J lost 0; bases outside the gene matches: 9. The CDR3 loop is CAISYVGTSGGSSYNEQFF. CDR3 in DNA: TGTGCCATCAGTTACGTTGGGACTAGCGGGGGTAGCTCCTACAATGAGCAGTTCTTC.

The rearrangement links TRBV4-1 to TRBJ2-4, with 9 bases lining up with TRBD2. Germline V lookup: CDR1 MGHRA, CDR2 YSYEKL. CDR3 length: 16 residues. J gave up 8 bases and V 1 base, and 9 bases lay outside the gene matches. The CDR3 coding sequence is TGCGCCAGCAGCCAAGGGAATAGCGGGAGTGGAGACATTCAGTACTTC. It is translated as CASSQGNSGSGDIQYF.

The gene calls are TRBV28 and TRBJ1-2, with D perhaps TRBD1 (6 bases). CDR3 length: 12 residues. The V end was cut by 10 bases, the J end by 0 bases, with 9 bases between. Germline values: CDR1 MDHEN, CDR2 SYDVKM. The CDR3 DNA reads TGTGCCATCGGGACACCTAACTATGGCTACACCTTC. This translates into CAIGTPNYGYTF.

CDR3 region: CSALAGGGTDTQYF. In DNA form, the CDR3 reads TGCAGCGCACTAGCGGGAGGTGGCACAGATACGCAGTATTTT. The chain recombines TRBV29-1 with TRBJ2-3, with 12 bases identical to TRBD2. J was trimmed by 1 base and V by 7 bases; bases with no gene match: 3. Germline assignment: CDR1 SQVTM and CDR2 ANQGSEA. This CDR3 comprises 14 residues.